The 10 T cell receptor beta chains in this list originate from one sample, sequenced in a study of PD-1 blockade in classical Hodgkin lymphoma. The time point denotes: cycle 4 day 1 (C4D1), after six to seven weeks of nivolumab. All trial patients relapsed after autologous stem cell transplantation. Sequencing used immunoSEQ multiplex PCR; TCRdb keeps in-frame clones, though not all of them. Counted here are some 93,000 clones, roughly 73% occurring once; the ten biggest clones make up around 8.9%. Specimen: peripheral blood mononuclear cells (PBMCs), collected before the fourth cycle of nivolumab. The source is a human donor with classical Hodgkin lymphoma.

This clone is a singleton in its sample. This chain joins TRBV27 and TRBJ2-5; 8 positions agree with TRBD2. This CDR3 has 13 amino acids. Germline V CDR1 and CDR2: MNHEY, SMNVEV (reference sequence). The V gene end was trimmed by 0 bases and the J gene end by 7 bases; junction bases not matched to a gene: 1. CDR3 coding DNA: TGTGCCAGCAGTTTATCCGGGAGGGGGACCCAGTACTTC. Protein product: CASSLSGRGTQYF.

The chain recombines TRBV7-2 with TRBJ1-1, with D maybe TRBD1 (5 bases). This CDR3 comprises 13 residues. The germline gives CDR1 SGHTA, CDR2 FQGNSA. The V end lost 6 bases, the J end lost 4 bases, and 12 bases lay between the germline ends. CDR3 amino acids: CASSLWGSTEAFF. The CDR3 DNA follows: TGTGCCAGCAGTTTGTGGGGGAGCACTGAAGCTTTCTTT.

The chain has TRBV5-6 and TRBJ1-3; the D gene is possibly TRBD1 (5 bases). The CDR3 consists of 15 residues. With 0 bases removed from V and 3 bases from J, the gap between germline ends came to 10 bases. The germline V gene encodes CDR1 SGHDT and CDR2 YYEEEE. The CDR3 sequence: CASSLVQGFGNTIYF. CDR3 coding DNA: TGTGCCAGCAGCTTGGTCCAGGGCTTTGGAAACACCATATATTTT.

This clone was counted a single time. J is TRBJ2-5 and V is TRBV6-5, with 10 bases matching TRBD1. With 0 bases clipped from V and 4 bases from J, the junction kept 5 bases outside the gene matches. Germline V CDR1 and CDR2: MNHEY, SVGAGI. The CDR3 is 16 residues long. The CDR3 nucleotides read TGTGCCAGCAGTTACTCGACTGGGACAGGGGCAGAGACCCAGTACTTC. It is translated as CASSYSTGTGAETQYF.

This sequence joins TRBV5-4 and TRBJ2-5; 7 bases are a match to TRBD1. This CDR3 has 15 residues. With V trimmed by 4 bases and J by 5 bases, 11 bases remained unmatched. The germline V gene has CDR1 SGHNT and CDR2 YYREEE (reference sequence). The CDR3 sequence: CASSKPTGFGETQYF. CDR3 bases: TGTGCCAGCAGCAAACCGACAGGGTTCGGGGAGACCCAGTACTTC.

The chain joins TRBV13 to TRBJ2-7; weak D call: TRBD1 (5 bases). Trimming took off 7 bases at V and 3 bases at J, with 13 bases between the two ends. The CDR3 is 13 amino acids. Germline CDR1 reads PRHDT; CDR2 reads FYEKMQ (reference sequence). DNA of the CDR3: TGTGCCAGCACCCGACAGCCCAGCTACGAGCAGTACTTC. Protein: CASTRQPSYEQYF. The variable domain in full, with the rest retrieved from reference TRBV13 and TRBJ2-7, is AAGVIQSPRHLIKEKRETATLKCYPIPRHDTVYWYQQGPGQDPQFLISFYEKMQSDKGSIPDRFSAQQFSDYHSELNMSSLELGDSALYFCASTRQPSYEQYFGPGTRLTVT.

CDR3 DNA sequence: TGTGCCAGCAGCTGGTTCGGGCTAGCGGGAGTTGAGCAGTTCTTC. It encodes CASSWFGLAGVEQFF. The chain combines TRBV7-2 with TRBJ2-1, with 10 bases aligning to TRBD2. Germline CDR1 and CDR2: SGHTA and FQGNSA. The ends lost 4 bases at V and 9 bases at J; junction bases unmatched: 9. This CDR3 is built from 15 residues.

This chain uses TRBV27 with TRBJ1-2; D gene ambiguous. Trimming removed 6 bases at V and 4 bases at J, with 21 bases between. Germline values: CDR1 MNHEY, CDR2 SMNVEV (reference sequence). The CDR3 covers 16 residues. The DNA for the CDR3 is TGTGCCAGCAGGAGAACCACCTCCCAGCCCCGCTATGGCTACACCTTC. Residues: CASRRTTSQPRYGYTF.

This chain uses TRBV28 with TRBJ1-1, with 9 bases lining up with TRBD1. The length of the CDR3 is 17 residues. The V and J ends lost 6 bases and 3 bases, in that order; junction bases with no gene match: 14. CDR1 is MDHEN, CDR2 SYDVKM, per germline. The CDR3 region has the DNA TGTGCCAGCAGCCCCCCGACAGGGGGATGGGGGGACACTGAAGCTTTCTTT. It translates to CASSPPTGGWGDTEAFF.

The gene calls are TRBV10-3 and TRBJ2-1, with D possibly being TRBD2 (6 bases). The CDR3 consists of 14 residues. Looked up from germline, CDR1 is ENHRY and CDR2 is SYGVKD. V lost 2 bases and J 5 bases, leaving 10 bases between the germline ends. The CDR3 sequence: CAISERRGHNEQFF. The CDR3 DNA follows: TGTGCCATCAGTGAGCGGCGGGGACACAATGAGCAGTTCTTC.